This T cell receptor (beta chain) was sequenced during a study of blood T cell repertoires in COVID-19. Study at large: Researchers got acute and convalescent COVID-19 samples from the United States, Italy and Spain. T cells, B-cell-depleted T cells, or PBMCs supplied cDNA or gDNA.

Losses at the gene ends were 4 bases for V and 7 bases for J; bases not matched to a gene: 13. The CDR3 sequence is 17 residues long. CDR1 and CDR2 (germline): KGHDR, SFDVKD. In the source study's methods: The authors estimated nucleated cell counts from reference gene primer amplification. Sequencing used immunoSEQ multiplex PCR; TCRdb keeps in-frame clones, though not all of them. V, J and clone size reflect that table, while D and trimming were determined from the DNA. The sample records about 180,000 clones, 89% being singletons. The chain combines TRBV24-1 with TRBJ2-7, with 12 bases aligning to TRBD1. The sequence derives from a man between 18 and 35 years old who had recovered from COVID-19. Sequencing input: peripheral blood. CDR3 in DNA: TGTGCCACCAGTGACGAACCTGGGACAGGGGGCGCGGGGGAGCAGTACTTC. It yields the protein CATSDEPGTGGAGEQYF.